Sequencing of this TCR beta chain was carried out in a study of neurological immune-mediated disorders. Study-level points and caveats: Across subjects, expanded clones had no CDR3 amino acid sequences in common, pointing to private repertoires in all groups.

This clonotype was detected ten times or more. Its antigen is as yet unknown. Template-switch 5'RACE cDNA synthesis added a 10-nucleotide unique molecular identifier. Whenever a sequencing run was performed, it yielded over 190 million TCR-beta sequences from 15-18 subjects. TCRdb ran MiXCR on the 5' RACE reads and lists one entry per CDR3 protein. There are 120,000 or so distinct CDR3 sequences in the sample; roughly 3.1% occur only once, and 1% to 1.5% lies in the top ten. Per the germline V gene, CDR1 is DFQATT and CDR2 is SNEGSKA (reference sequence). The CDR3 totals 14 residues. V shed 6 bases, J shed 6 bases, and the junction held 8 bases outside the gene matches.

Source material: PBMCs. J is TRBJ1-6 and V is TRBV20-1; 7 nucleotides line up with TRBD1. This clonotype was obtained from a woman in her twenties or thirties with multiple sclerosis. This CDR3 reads CSANPGGSNSPLHF. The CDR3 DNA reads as TGCAGTGCCAACCCAGGGGGATCTAATTCACCCCTCCACTTT.